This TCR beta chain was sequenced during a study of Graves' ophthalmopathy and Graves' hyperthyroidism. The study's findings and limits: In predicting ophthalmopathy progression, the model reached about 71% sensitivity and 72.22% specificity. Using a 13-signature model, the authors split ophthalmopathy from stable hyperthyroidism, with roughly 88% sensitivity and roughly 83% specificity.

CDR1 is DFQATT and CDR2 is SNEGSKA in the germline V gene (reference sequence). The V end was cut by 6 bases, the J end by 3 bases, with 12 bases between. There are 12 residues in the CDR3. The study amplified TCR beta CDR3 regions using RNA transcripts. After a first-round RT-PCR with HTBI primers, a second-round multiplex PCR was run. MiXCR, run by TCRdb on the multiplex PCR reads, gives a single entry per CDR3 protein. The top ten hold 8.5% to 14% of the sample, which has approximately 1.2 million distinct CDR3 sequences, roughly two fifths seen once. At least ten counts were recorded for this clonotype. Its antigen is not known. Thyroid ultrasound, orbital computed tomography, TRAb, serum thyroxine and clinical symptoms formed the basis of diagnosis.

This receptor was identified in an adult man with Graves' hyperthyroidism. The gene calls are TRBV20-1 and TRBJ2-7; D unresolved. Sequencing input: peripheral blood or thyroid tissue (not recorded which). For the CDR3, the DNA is TGCAGTGCCCAGTCCCCCCACTACGAGCAGTACTTC. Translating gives CSAQSPHYEQYF.